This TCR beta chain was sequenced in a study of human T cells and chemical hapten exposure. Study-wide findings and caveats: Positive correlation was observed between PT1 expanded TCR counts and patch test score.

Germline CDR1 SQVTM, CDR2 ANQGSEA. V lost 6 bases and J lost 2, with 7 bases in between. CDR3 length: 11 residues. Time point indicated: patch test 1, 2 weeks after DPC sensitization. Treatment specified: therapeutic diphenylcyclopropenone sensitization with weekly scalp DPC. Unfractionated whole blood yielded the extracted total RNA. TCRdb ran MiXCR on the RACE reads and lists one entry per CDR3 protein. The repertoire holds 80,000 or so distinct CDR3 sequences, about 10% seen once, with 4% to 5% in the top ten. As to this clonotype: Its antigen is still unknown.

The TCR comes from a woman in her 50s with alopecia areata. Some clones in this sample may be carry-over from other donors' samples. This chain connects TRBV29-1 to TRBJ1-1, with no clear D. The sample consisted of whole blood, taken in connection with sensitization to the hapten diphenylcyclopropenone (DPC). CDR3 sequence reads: CSVIVNTEAFF. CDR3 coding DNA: TGCAGCGTAATTGTTAACACTGAAGCTTTCTTT.